Each of the 32 T cell receptor beta chains below was sequenced from the same sample in a study of blood T cell repertoires in COVID-19. This table comes from immunoSEQ multiplex PCR, and its TCRdb copy is limited to in-frame clones, with some not included. The table includes over 150,000 clones, approximately 87% detected once. The specimen sequenced was peripheral blood. The receptor set was obtained from a man in his sixties or seventies with active or convalescent COVID-19.

The rearrangement links TRBV6-1 to TRBJ1-2; 9 nucleotides match TRBD1. The ends lost 3 bases at V and 5 bases at J; junction bases unmatched: 4. Germline values: CDR1 MNHNS, CDR2 SASEGT. CDR3 length: 14 residues. The DNA for the CDR3 is TGTGCCAGCAGTGAGGGGGACAGGGTTTATGGCTACACCTTC. Protein: CASSEGDRVYGYTF.

This chain links TRBV6-1 with TRBJ2-3, with D possibly matching TRBD2 (5 bases). The V gene lost 1 base and the J gene lost 2 bases, with 16 bases spanning the gap. The CDR3 runs to 17 residues. Germline CDR1 MNHNS, CDR2 SASEGT. The CDR3 nucleotides read TGTGCCAGCAGTGAAGGAAGGGCCAGACTACCCACAGATACGCAGTATTTT. Residues: CASSEGRARLPTDTQYF.

The chain couples TRBV10-2 to TRBJ2-7; 7 nucleotides match TRBD1. V trimming: 6 bases; J trimming: 4 bases; junction bases outside the gene matches: 12. CDR1 is WSHSY, CDR2 SAAADI, per germline. This CDR3 comprises 15 residues. CDR3 sequence: CASRSEGALGYEQYF. The CDR3 coding sequence is TGCGCCAGCAGAAGCGAGGGGGCGCTGGGGTACGAGCAGTACTTC.

The CDR3 DNA follows: TGTGCCAGCGGACTAGCGGGTACCTACGAGCAGTACTTC. This sequence encodes CASGLAGTYEQYF. V and J are TRBV7-9 and TRBJ2-7; 11 nucleotides agree with TRBD2. Germline CDR1 and CDR2: SEHNR and FQNEAQ (reference sequence). This CDR3 region has 13 residues. The V segment lost 8 bases and the J segment 2 bases; nucleotides outside the gene matches: 2.

This sequence joins TRBV7-8 and TRBJ1-5, with TRBD1 matching 8 bases. Germline CDR1 reads SGHVS; CDR2 reads FQNEAQ. The CDR3 is made up of 16 amino acids. After removal of 1 base from V and 5 bases from J, the junction contained 7 bases not matched to a gene. The CDR3 spells CASSLGGDRRYQPQHF. The CDR3 bases are TGTGCCAGCAGCTTAGGTGGGGACAGGAGATATCAGCCCCAGCATTTT.

Concerning this clone itself: In the same sample, other DNA sequences code for this CDR3. CDR3 nucleotides: TGTGCCAGCAGTAGAGACACCTACGAGCAGTACTTC. The encoded protein is CASSRDTYEQYF. V usage is TRBV12-3 or TRBV12-4 and J usage is TRBJ2-7; D unresolved. Trimming took 5 bases from V and 2 from J, leaving 7 bases between them. The length of the CDR3 is 12 residues.

The rearrangement uses TRBV5-1 and TRBJ2-2, with 10 bases identical to TRBD2. Germline CDR1 is SGHRS and CDR2 is YFSETQ. The CDR3 runs 18 residues. Germline trimming cut 4 bases from V and 7 bases from J; bases unmatched to any gene: 16. The chain's CDR3 is CASSPHLGLAITGGELFF. CDR3 DNA sequence: TGCGCCAGCAGCCCCCATTTGGGACTAGCGATAACAGGCGGGGAGCTGTTTTTT.

This chain links TRBV2 with TRBJ1-1; tentative D call: TRBD1 (5 bases). The CDR3 is made up of 14 amino acids. Germline values: CDR1 SNHLY, CDR2 FYNNEI. V lost 6 bases and J 0 bases, leaving 11 bases between the germline ends. CDR3 in amino acids: CASRQGNMNTEAFF. The CDR3 DNA follows: TGTGCCAGCAGGCAGGGAAATATGAACACTGAAGCTTTCTTT.

The chain is built from TRBV28 and TRBJ2-5; D is possibly TRBD2 (6 bases). The CDR3 is made up of 13 amino acids. CDR1 is MDHEN, CDR2 SYDVKM, per germline. V was cut by 2 bases and J by 8 bases, with 12 bases left in between. CDR3 DNA: TGTGCCAGCAGTTTAGGAGGGGTTGTAACCCAGTACTTC. The encoded protein is CASSLGGVVTQYF.

The sample holds a few counts of this clone. The gene calls are TRBV4-2 and TRBJ1-5, with D maybe TRBD1 (6 bases). V was trimmed by 4 bases and J by 1 base, leaving 11 bases between them. Per germline, CDR1 LGHNA and CDR2 YNFKEQ. This CDR3 is built from 15 residues. CDR3: CASSPLQGSNQPQHF. The CDR3 region has the DNA TGTGCCAGCAGCCCCCTACAGGGAAGCAATCAGCCCCAGCATTTT.

V is TRBV30 and J is TRBJ1-1; 7 bases agree with TRBD1. Losses at the gene ends were 1 base for V and 0 bases for J; bases not matched to a gene: 5. In germline, CDR1 is GTSNPN, CDR2 SVGIG (reference sequence). The CDR3 length is 15 residues. The CDR3 DNA follows: TGTGCCTGGAGTGCCCTGGACAGGATGAACACTGAAGCTTTCTTT. Protein product: CAWSALDRMNTEAFF.

The chain is built from TRBV7-9 and TRBJ2-3, with D possibly TRBD2 on 5 matching bases. Germline loops: CDR1 SEHNR, CDR2 FQNEAQ (reference sequence). Trimming took off 1 base at V and 3 bases at J, with 11 bases between the two ends. The CDR3 loop spans 15 amino acids. CDR3 in DNA: TGTGCCAGCAGCTTAGGAGGGCATATAACAGATACGCAGTATTTT. As protein: CASSLGGHITDTQYF.

This clone appeared once. For the CDR3, the DNA is TGTGCCAGCTCACCACAAGGACATAAGAATCAGCCCCAGCATTTT. The encoded protein is CASSPQGHKNQPQHF. The chain uses TRBV18 and TRBJ1-5, with D possibly TRBD1 on 5 matching bases. The CDR3 consists of 15 residues. CDR1 and CDR2 from the germline V gene are KGHSH and LQKENI. Trimming pared 1 base from V and 4 bases from J, leaving 11 bases between.

V gene TRBV2 combines with J gene TRBJ1-1; possible D gene TRBD1, 5 bases. The germline V gene encodes CDR1 SNHLY and CDR2 FYNNEI. V shed 4 bases and J shed 1 base, with 10 bases lying between them. This CDR3 contains 14 residues. For the CDR3, the DNA is TGTGCCAGCAGTGCCCGGGACTCGAACACTGAAGCTTTCTTT. It is translated as CASSARDSNTEAFF.

V gene TRBV24-1 combines with J gene TRBJ2-1, with a possible D match to TRBD1 (5 bases). The ends were cut back, 6 bases at V and 1 base at J, with 12 bases in the middle. The CDR3 spans 15 residues. Germline V CDR1 and CDR2: KGHDR, SFDVKD. This CDR3 reads CATSTATVSYNEQFF. The CDR3 coding sequence is TGTGCCACCAGTACCGCGACAGTTTCCTACAATGAGCAGTTCTTC.

This clone was observed a few times. The chain links TRBV19 to TRBJ1-5, with a tentative D call TRBD1 (5 bases). The CDR3 extends over 13 amino acids. Germline lookup yields CDR1 LNHDA and CDR2 SQIVND (reference sequence). V lost 6 bases, J lost 6 bases, and 12 bases lay in between. DNA of the CDR3: TGTGCCAGTAGCGCTTGGGGGGTTCAGCCCCAGCATTTT. Translation gives CASSAWGVQPQHF.

The rearrangement uses TRBV9 and TRBJ1-3, with unresolved D. The length of the CDR3 is 17 residues. Trimming shortened V by 0 bases and J by 0 bases, and 13 bases separated the two germline ends. CDR1 and CDR2 from the germline V gene are SGDLS and YYNGEE. Here the CDR3 DNA reads TGTGCCAGCAGCGTAGGTGTGGTTACCTACTCTGGAAACACCATATATTTT. This sequence encodes CASSVGVVTYSGNTIYF.

The V and J genes are TRBV7-9 and TRBJ1-4; possible D gene TRBD1, 5 bases. The CDR3 has 14 amino acids. The V and J ends lost 5 bases and 4 bases respectively, with 11 bases between them. Looked up from germline, CDR1 is SEHNR and CDR2 is FQNEAQ (reference sequence). CDR3 loop: CASSPGGYNEKLFF. Here the CDR3 DNA reads TGTGCCAGCAGCCCGGGGGGGTATAATGAAAAACTGTTTTTT.

The chain has TRBV28 and TRBJ2-7, with D maybe TRBD1 (6 bases). There are 18 residues in the CDR3. CDR1 is MDHEN, CDR2 SYDVKM, per germline. The V end lost 6 bases, the J end lost 4 bases, and 28 bases lay between the germline ends. The CDR3 sequence: CASRRQAIVGSWGYEQYF. CDR3 DNA sequence: TGTGCCAGCAGGAGACAGGCTATCGTCGGGTCGTGGGGTTACGAGCAGTACTTC. Together with reference TRBV28 and TRBJ2-7, the CDR3 gives the full variable domain: DVKVTQSSRYLVKRTGEKVFLECVQDMDHENMFWYRQDPGLGLRLIYFSYDVKMKEKGDIPEGYSVSREKKERFSLILESASTNQTSMYLCASRRQAIVGSWGYEQYFGPGTRLTVT.

The genes are TRBV11-2 and TRBJ2-1, with TRBD1 identical over 7 bases. The germline gives CDR1 SGHAT, CDR2 FQNNGV. The trim removed 5 bases at V and 4 bases at J, leaving 8 bases unmatched. CDR3 length: 15 amino acids. CDR3 nucleotides: TGTGCCAGCAGCCCCCCCGGGACAGCATACAATGAGCAGTTCTTC. Translating it yields CASSPPGTAYNEQFF.

This clone was seen a few times. Here the CDR3 DNA reads TGTGCCAGCTCCCTGCCCCAAGCGACCGCCATTAATTCACCCCTCCACTTT. The encoded protein is CASSLPQATAINSPLHF. This chain joins TRBV18 and TRBJ1-6; D not certain. Germline V CDR1 and CDR2: KGHSH, LQKENI. V dropped 6 bases and J dropped 6 bases, with 21 bases sitting between them. This CDR3 is built from 17 residues.

The CDR3: CASSEGDRDAGELFF. The DNA for the CDR3 is TGTGCCAGCAGTGAAGGTGACAGGGATGCCGGGGAGCTGTTTTTT. The chain joins TRBV25-1 to TRBJ2-2; TRBD1 matches at 7 bases. Germline CDR1 reads MGHDK; CDR2 reads SYGVNS. V dropped 2 bases and J dropped 6; count of bases not matched to a gene: 6. CDR3 length equals 15 residues. Using reference TRBV25-1 and TRBJ2-2 for the parts outside the CDR3, the full variable domain is EADIYQTPRYLVIGTGKKITLECSQTMGHDKMYWYQQDPGMELHLIHYSYGVNSTEKGDLSSESTVSRIRTEHFPLTLESARPSHTSQYLCASSEGDRDAGELFFGEGSRLTVL.

The chain joins TRBV5-6 to TRBJ1-1, with no clear D. The CDR3 contains 17 residues. The germline V gene encodes CDR1 SGHDT and CDR2 YYEEEE. Trimming removed 0 bases at V and 1 base at J, with 16 bases between. CDR3 sequence (DNA): TGTGCCAGCAGCTTGGGGTTTTCCGCGGAGACGAACACTGAAGCTTTCTTT. This encodes CASSLGFSAETNTEAFF.

V gene TRBV5-4 combines with J gene TRBJ1-6; D not certain. V was shortened by 2 bases and J by 4 bases, with 7 bases between the two germline ends. The CDR3 has 14 residues. The germline V gene has CDR1 SGHNT and CDR2 YYREEE (reference sequence). Written as DNA, the CDR3 is TGTGCCAGCAGCTTCTGGAGTTATAATTCACCCCTCCACTTT. This translates into CASSFWSYNSPLHF. The whole variable domain, remainder taken from reference TRBV5-4 and TRBJ1-6, is ETGVTQSPTHLIKTRGQQVTLRCSSQSGHNTVSWYQQALGQGPQFIFQYYREEENGRGNFPPRFSGLQFPNYSSELNVNALELDDSALYLCASSFWSYNSPLHFGNGTRLTVT.

The V and J genes are TRBV19 and TRBJ2-4; D is perhaps TRBD2 (6 bases). The germline gives CDR1 LNHDA, CDR2 SQIVND (reference sequence). Trimming removed 3 bases from V and 0 bases from J, with 9 bases in between. CDR3 size: 15 residues. The CDR3 DNA reads as TGTGCCAGTAGTATCGGGGGACTAGCCAAAAACATTCAGTACTTC. The encoded protein is CASSIGGLAKNIQYF.

This sequence joins TRBV7-2 and TRBJ2-7, with TRBD2 matching over 8 bases. The CDR3 loop spans 17 amino acids. Germline CDR1 is SGHTA and CDR2 is FQGNSA. V shed 1 base and J 5 bases; nucleotides not matched to a gene: 13. This chain's CDR3 is CASSLVRMSGGADEQYF. The CDR3 coding sequence is TGTGCCAGCAGCTTAGTCCGGATGTCGGGGGGGGCGGACGAGCAGTACTTC.

The genes are TRBV7-2 and TRBJ1-2; tentative D call: TRBD1 (5 bases). CDR1 and CDR2 (germline): SGHTA, FQGNSA. The V end lost 3 bases, the J end lost 3 bases, and 8 bases lay between the germline ends. The CDR3 totals 13 residues. CDR3 DNA: TGTGCCAGCAGCTTGGGACTCGACTATGGCTACACCTTC. Translation gives CASSLGLDYGYTF. Complete variable domain (other parts from reference TRBV7-2 and TRBJ1-2): GAGVSQSPSNKVTEKGKDVELRCDPISGHTALYWYRQSLGQGLEFLIYFQGNSAPDKSGLPSDRFSAERTGGSVSTLTIQRTQQEDSAVYLCASSLGLDYGYTFGSGTRLTVV.

The chain links TRBV27 to TRBJ1-6; TRBD1 might be the D (5 bases). The CDR3 contains 15 residues. Deletions cut 6 bases from V and 7 bases from J, with 16 bases between. Germline CDR1 and CDR2: MNHEY and SMNVEV (reference sequence). The CDR3 loop is CASRGLWTVNSPLHF. The CDR3 DNA sequence: TGTGCCAGCAGGGGACTCTGGACCGTAAATTCACCCCTCCACTTT.

This chain links TRBV27 with TRBJ2-1; TRBD1 might be the D (6 bases). V gave up 7 bases and J gave up 4 bases, with 14 bases separating them. Per germline, CDR1 MNHEY and CDR2 SMNVEV (reference sequence). This CDR3 is built from 14 residues. The CDR3 here is CASKRQDSYNEQFF. The CDR3 coding sequence is TGTGCCAGCAAGAGACAGGATTCATACAATGAGCAGTTCTTC.

The V call is TRBV7-6, the J call TRBJ1-5; D is possibly TRBD1 (6 bases). The CDR3 runs to 16 residues. Trimming left V 5 bases short and J 1 base short, with 15 bases between. Germline CDR1 and CDR2: SGHVS and FNYEAQ. The CDR3: CASSPRRGPSNQPQHF. In DNA, the CDR3 is TGTGCCAGCAGCCCAAGGCGGGGGCCGAGCAATCAGCCCCAGCATTTT.

This rearrangement joins TRBV5-1 to TRBJ2-5, with TRBD1 matching over 7 bases. This CDR3 region has 13 residues. The germline gives CDR1 SGHRS, CDR2 YFSETQ. The ends lost 4 bases at V and 2 bases at J; junction bases unmatched: 2. In DNA, the CDR3 is TGCGCCAGCAGCACGGGACAGCAAGAGACCCAGTACTTC. This sequence encodes CASSTGQQETQYF.

The rearrangement links TRBV7-2 to TRBJ2-1; TRBD2 matches 11 bases. Trimming removed 5 bases from V and 8 bases from J; junction bases left unmatched: 8. The CDR3 sequence is 15 residues long. Per the germline V gene, CDR1 is SGHTA and CDR2 is FQGNSA. CDR3 bases: TGTGCCAGCAGCCGTAGCGGGAGGGCTATTGATGAGCAGTTCTTC. Translating it yields CASSRSGRAIDEQFF.